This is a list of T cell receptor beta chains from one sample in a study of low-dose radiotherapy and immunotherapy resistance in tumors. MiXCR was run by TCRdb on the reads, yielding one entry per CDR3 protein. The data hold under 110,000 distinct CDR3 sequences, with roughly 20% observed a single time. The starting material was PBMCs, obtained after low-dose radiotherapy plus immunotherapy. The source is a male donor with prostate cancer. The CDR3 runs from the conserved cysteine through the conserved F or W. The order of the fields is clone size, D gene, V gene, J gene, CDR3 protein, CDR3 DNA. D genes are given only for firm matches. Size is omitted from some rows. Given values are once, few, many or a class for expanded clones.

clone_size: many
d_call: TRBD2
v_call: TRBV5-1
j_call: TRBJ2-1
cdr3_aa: CASSISGTSGYEQFF
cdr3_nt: TGCGCCAGCAGCATCTCCGGGACTAGTGGGTATGAGCAGTTCTTC

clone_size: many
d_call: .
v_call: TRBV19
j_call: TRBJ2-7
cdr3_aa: CASSEGGNEQYF
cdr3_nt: TGTGCCAGTAGTGAAGGAGGGAACGAGCAGTACTTC

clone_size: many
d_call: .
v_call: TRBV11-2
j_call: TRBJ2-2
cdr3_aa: CASSLFGTGELFF
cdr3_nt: TGTGCCAGCAGCTTATTCGGCACCGGGGAGCTGTTTTTT

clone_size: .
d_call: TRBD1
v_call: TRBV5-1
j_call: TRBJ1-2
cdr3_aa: CASSLVGDRPDPNYGYTF
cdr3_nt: TGCGCCAGCAGCTTGGTGGGGGACAGGCCGGACCCTAACTATGGCTACACCTTC

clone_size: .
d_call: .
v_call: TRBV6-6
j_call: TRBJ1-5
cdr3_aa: CASSRSTSGSSNQPQHF
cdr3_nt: TGTGCCAGCAGCCGATCGACGTCGGGGTCTAGCAATCAGCCCCAGCATTTT

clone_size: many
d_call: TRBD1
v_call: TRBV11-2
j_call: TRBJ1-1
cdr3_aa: CASSLGDRVTEAFF
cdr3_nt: TGTGCCAGCAGCTTGGGCGACAGGGTCACTGAAGCTTTCTTT

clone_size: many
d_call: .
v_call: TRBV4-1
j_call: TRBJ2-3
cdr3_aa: CASSQDPPSGHDTDTQYF
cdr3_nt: TGCGCCAGCAGCCAAGACCCCCCCTCGGGCCATGACACAGATACGCAGTATTTT

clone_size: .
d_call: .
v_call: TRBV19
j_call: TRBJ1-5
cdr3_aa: CASSIGGQPNQPQHF
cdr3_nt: TGTGCCAGTAGTATCGGGGGGCAGCCGAATCAGCCCCAGCATTTT

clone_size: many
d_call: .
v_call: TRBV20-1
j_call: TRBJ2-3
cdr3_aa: CSARDFRGVTQYF
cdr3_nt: TGCAGTGCTAGAGATTTTCGCGGAGTTACGCAGTATTTT

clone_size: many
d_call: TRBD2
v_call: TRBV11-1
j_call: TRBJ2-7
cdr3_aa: CASAQAGGSYEQYF
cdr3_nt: TGTGCCAGCGCCCAGGCGGGGGGCTCCTACGAGCAGTACTTC